The 26 T cell receptor beta chains presented below share a single source sample, sequenced in a study of blood T cells in healthy people across ages. Primers used in a second PCR of roughly 7 to 11 cycles were a sample-barcoded 5' primer and a J-beta primer mix. One entry per CDR3 protein results from TCRdb running MiXCR on the 5' RACE reads. The data hold fewer than 1,000,000 distinct CDR3 sequences, with roughly 46% observed a single time. The sample taken for sequencing was blood. Receptors were obtained from an elderly man in good health.

On this clonotype: Just one base apart from a much larger clone, this may be a read error. V gene TRBV7-2 combines with J gene TRBJ2-4; 7 bases line up with TRBD2. The J call may be incorrect, as the DNA end agrees better with TRBJ2-7. The CDR3 sequence is 15 residues long. Germline V CDR1 and CDR2: SGHTA, FQGNSA. CDR3: CASSPDGTKPYEQYF. Written as DNA, the CDR3 is TGTGCCAGCAGCCCTGACGGGACTAAACCGTACGAGCAGTACTTC.

This clonotype was found a few times. V is TRBV6-1 and J is TRBJ1-2; 10 nucleotides line up with TRBD1. The ends lost 11 bases at V and 4 bases at J; junction bases unmatched: 7. The CDR3 contains 13 residues. CDR1 and CDR2 from the germline V gene are MNHNS and SASEGT. The CDR3 DNA follows: TGTGCCTGTCAGGGGGACAGGGGCTATGGCTACACCTTC. Amino acids: CACQGDRGYGYTF.

This clonotype was counted a few times. This rearrangement joins TRBV5-6 to TRBJ2-5, with D tentatively TRBD1 or TRBD2 (6 bases each). This CDR3 region has 15 residues. Trimming stripped 5 bases from V and 5 bases from J, with 19 bases between. Looked up from germline, CDR1 is SGHDT and CDR2 is YYEEEE. In DNA form, the CDR3 reads TGTGCCAGCAGTACTACCGGGGGCCTAGGCGAGACCCAGTACTTC. Translation gives CASSTTGGLGETQYF.

This clonotype was picked up a small number of times. This sequence joins TRBV20-1 and TRBJ2-3, with TRBD2 as a possible D gene (6 bases). The CDR3 runs 10 residues. Per germline, CDR1 DFQATT and CDR2 SNEGSKA (reference sequence). V lost 4 bases and J 8 bases, leaving 7 bases between the germline ends. In nucleotides, the CDR3 is TGCAGTGCTAAGGAGGGTACGCAGTATTTT. It is translated as CSAKEGTQYF.

CDR3 protein: CASSIQRSSYNEQYF. The CDR3 DNA reads TGCGCCAGCTCAATCCAGCGGAGCTCCTACAATGAGCAGTACTTC. J is TRBJ2-1 and V is TRBV5-1; a weak D match, TRBD2 (5 bases). The DNA end is a closer match to TRBJ2-7, so the J assignment may be wrong. The CDR3 spans 15 residues. Germline assignment: CDR1 SGHRS and CDR2 YFSETQ.

J is TRBJ2-1 and V is TRBV2; D not certain. Germline V gene lookup returns CDR1 SNHLY and CDR2 FYNNEI. The germline V and J ends were trimmed by 5 bases and 2 bases, with 7 bases remaining between them. The CDR3 consists of 13 residues. In nucleotides, the CDR3 is TGTGCCAGCAGTAATCTGCCCTACAATGAGCAGTTCTTC. This gives the protein CASSNLPYNEQFF.

This clonotype occurred a few times. The V and J genes are TRBV10-3 and TRBJ2-7; no clear D gene. V was trimmed by 1 base and J by 4 bases, leaving 11 bases between them. The CDR3 length is 14 residues. Per the germline V gene, CDR1 is ENHRY and CDR2 is SYGVKD. CDR3 nucleotides: TGTGCCATCAGTGAGTTGGGGATCGGTTACGAGCAGTACTTC. Translated: CAISELGIGYEQYF.

This clonotype was counted a few times. J is TRBJ1-1 and V is TRBV19; the D is unclear. CDR1 is LNHDA and CDR2 is SQIVND in the germline V gene (reference sequence). This CDR3 spans 14 amino acids. Trimming shortened V by 9 bases and J by 1 base, and 15 bases separated the two germline ends. DNA for the CDR3: TGTGCCAGCAGCGATGGGTGGAAGAACACTGAAGCTTTCTTT. Protein: CASSDGWKNTEAFF.

This clonotype was detected a few times. The chain has TRBV20-1 and TRBJ2-5; D not certain. This CDR3 has 10 residues. The ends were cut back, 7 bases at V and 5 bases at J, with 8 bases in the middle. Germline V gene sequence: CDR1 DFQATT, CDR2 SNEGSKA (reference sequence). The CDR3 here is CSGRRETQYF. The CDR3 region has the DNA TGCAGTGGTCGACGGGAGACCCAGTACTTC.

The chain employs TRBV7-2 and TRBJ2-1; TRBD1 is a possible D gene (6 bases). Germline V CDR1 and CDR2: SGHTA, FQGNSA. V was cut by 5 bases and J by 9 bases, with 20 bases left in between. This CDR3 is 15 amino acids long. The DNA for the CDR3 is TGTGCCAGCAGCCTTGTCCCACAGGGTCTCGGTGAGCAGTTCTTC. Its translation is CASSLVPQGLGEQFF.

Only a few counts were recorded for this clonotype. CDR3 DNA: TGCGCCAGCAGCTTGGTTAGCCTCCAAGAGACCCAGTACTTC. Translation gives CASSLVSLQETQYF. The chain links TRBV5-1 to TRBJ2-5, with D unclear. V shed 0 bases and J shed 1 base, with 7 bases lying between them. CDR1 is SGHRS and CDR2 is YFSETQ in the germline V gene. The CDR3 extends over 14 amino acids. Complete variable domain (other parts from reference TRBV5-1 and TRBJ2-5): KAGVTQTPRYLIKTRGQQVTLSCSPISGHRSVSWYQQTPGQGLQFLFEYFSETQRNKGNFPGRFSGRQFSNSRSEMNVSTLELGDSALYLCASSLVSLQETQYFGPGTRLLVL.

This clonotype was counted only a few times. This chain joins TRBV29-1 and TRBJ1-2; TRBD1 aligns across 10 bases. The CDR3 is 11 residues long. From germline, CDR1 is SQVTM and CDR2 ANQGSEA. Trimming took 4 bases from V and 7 from J; bases not matched to a gene: 0. The DNA for the CDR3 is TGCAGCGTTGGACAGGGGGCTGGCTACACCTTC. Translating gives CSVGQGAGYTF.

The CDR3 spells CAWSGTGDWETQYF. CDR3 DNA: TGTGCCTGGAGTGGAACAGGGGACTGGGAGACCCAGTACTTC. The chain links TRBV30 to TRBJ2-5; weak D call: TRBD1 (7 bases). Germline values: CDR1 GTSNPN, CDR2 SVGIG (reference sequence). This CDR3 contains 14 residues. V lost 1 base, J lost 5 bases, and 14 bases lay in between.

About this clonotype itself: The CDR3 end shows no conserved phenylalanine or tryptophan, and so a read error is likely. The chain combines TRBV12-3 or TRBV12-4 with TRBJ2-3; 7 nucleotides align to TRBD2. The CDR3 spans 15 residues. The V gene end was trimmed by 3 bases and the J gene end by 1 base; junction bases not matched to a gene: 4. In DNA form, the CDR3 reads TGTGCCAGCAGTTTTAACAGCGGGGGCACAGATACGCAGTATTCT. Amino acid sequence: CASSFNSGGTDTQYS.

The chain has TRBV6-1 and TRBJ2-5; D not certain. The germline V and J ends were trimmed by 1 base and 2 bases, with 8 bases remaining between them. The CDR3 runs 14 residues. The V gene's germline CDR1 is MNHNS and CDR2 SASEGT. The CDR3 is CASSEGPGQETQYF. CDR3 sequence (DNA): TGTGCCAGCAGTGAAGGGCCAGGTCAAGAGACCCAGTACTTC.

This clonotype was seen more than once but under ten times. This chain links TRBV13 with TRBJ2-5; no clear D gene. In germline, CDR1 is PRHDT, CDR2 FYEKMQ (reference sequence). The V end was cut by 0 bases, the J end by 7 bases, with 6 bases between. CDR3 length: 12 amino acids. CDR3 loop: CASSLGLGTQYF. For the CDR3, the DNA is TGTGCCAGCAGCTTAGGCCTTGGGACCCAGTACTTC.

The genes are TRBV24-1 and TRBJ2-7, with D perhaps being TRBD1 or TRBD2 (5 bases each). The V and J ends lost 1 base and 7 bases respectively, with 16 bases between them. The CDR3 loop spans 15 amino acids. In germline, CDR1 is KGHDR, CDR2 SFDVKD. The CDR3 coding sequence is TGTGCCACCAGTGATTTCGCCGGGACCCACAATGAGCAGTACTTC. Residues: CATSDFAGTHNEQYF.

This clonotype was detected a few times. V is TRBV10-1 and J is TRBJ2-1, with D possibly TRBD2 on 5 matching bases. V was shortened by 5 bases and J by 6 bases, with 14 bases between the two germline ends. CDR1 WNHNN and CDR2 SYGVQD come from the germline V gene (reference sequence). CDR3 size: 14 residues. CDR3 amino acids: CASSSFGRGNEQFF. The CDR3 DNA sequence: TGCGCCAGCAGTTCCTTTGGACGGGGCAATGAGCAGTTCTTC.

This clonotype was detected ten times or more. The chain combines TRBV27 with TRBJ2-3; the D is unclear. The CDR3 length is 14 residues. Trimming removed 2 bases from V and 5 bases from J, with 11 bases in between. Germline CDR1 MNHEY, CDR2 SMNVEV (reference sequence). CDR3 sequence: CASSLRQAQDTQYF. The CDR3, as DNA: TGTGCCAGCAGTTTAAGGCAGGCGCAAGATACGCAGTATTTT.

DNA for the CDR3: TGCAGTATGACAGTTCAGAGAACTGAAGCTTTCTTT. This gives the protein CSMTVQRTEAFF. The rearrangement links TRBV20-1 to TRBJ1-1; maybe TRBD1 (5 bases). CDR3 length: 12 amino acids. The V gene's germline CDR1 is DFQATT and CDR2 SNEGSKA (reference sequence). Trimming removed 8 bases at V and 5 bases at J, with 15 bases between.

This clonotype was seen more than once but under ten times. The chain employs TRBV29-1 and TRBJ1-5; D perhaps matches TRBD1 (6 bases). Trimming stripped 4 bases from V and 0 bases from J, with 7 bases between. The germline CDR1 and CDR2 sequences are SQVTM and ANQGSEA. The CDR3 runs 13 residues. Here the CDR3 reads CSVGDTSNQPQHF. For the CDR3, the DNA is TGCAGCGTTGGGGACACTAGCAATCAGCCCCAGCATTTT.

The CDR3 protein is CASTSGAGLAQETQYF. The CDR3 DNA sequence: TGTGCCAGCACCTCGGGGGCGGGACTAGCGCAAGAGACCCAGTACTTC. The J gene is TRBJ2-5, the V gene TRBV11-2; 10 bases line up with TRBD2. Unmatched junction bases numbered 10, after V lost 7 bases and J lost 2 bases. Germline CDR1 SGHAT, CDR2 FQNNGV. There are 16 residues in the CDR3.

The chain couples TRBV7-3 to TRBJ2-5; 8 positions agree with TRBD2. The DNA end is a closer match to TRBJ2-7, so the J assignment may be wrong. This CDR3 is 16 amino acids long. Germline CDR1 SGHTA, CDR2 FQGTGA. Here the CDR3 reads CASSLTPAGDINEQYF. As DNA, the CDR3 is TGTGCCAGCAGCTTAACCCCAGCGGGAGACATCAACGAGCAGTACTTC.

The chain links TRBV5-1 to TRBJ1-1; 7 nucleotides align to TRBD1. Trimming cost V 0 bases and J 5 bases; bases outside gene matches: 13. The CDR3 has 17 amino acids. Germline V gives CDR1 SGHRS, CDR2 YFSETQ. CDR3 sequence reads: CASSLDTQTGMGTEAFF. For the CDR3, the DNA is TGCGCCAGCAGCTTGGACACTCAGACAGGGATGGGGACTGAAGCTTTCTTT. The whole variable domain, filled in from reference TRBV5-1 and TRBJ1-1, reads KAGVTQTPRYLIKTRGQQVTLSCSPISGHRSVSWYQQTPGQGLQFLFEYFSETQRNKGNFPGRFSGRQFSNSRSEMNVSTLELGDSALYLCASSLDTQTGMGTEAFFGQGTRLTVV.

The chain couples TRBV7-2 to TRBJ2-3; TRBD2 matches at 10 bases. J lost 3 bases, V lost 5 bases, and 5 bases had no gene match. Germline-derived CDR1 and CDR2 are SGHTA and FQGNSA. This CDR3 contains 15 residues. The CDR3: CTSSQPAGGTDTQYF. CDR3 sequence (DNA): TGTACCAGCAGCCAACCAGCGGGAGGGACAGATACGCAGTATTTT.

The sample holds a few counts of this clonotype. This chain joins TRBV29-1 and TRBJ2-5, with D perhaps matching TRBD1 or TRBD2 (6 bases each). The assigned J gene may be wrong: the sequence end matches TRBJ2-7 better. The CDR3 is made up of 12 amino acids. The germline V gene has CDR1 SQVTM and CDR2 ANQGSEA. The CDR3: CSVADGGGEQYF. The CDR3, as DNA: TGCAGCGTAGCCGATGGAGGGGGCGAGCAGTACTTC.